The rows below give T cell receptor beta chains drawn from one sample of a study of early T cells in non-severe SARS-CoV-2 infection. One entry per CDR3 protein results from TCRdb running MiXCR on the 5' RACE reads. The data hold fewer than 120,000 distinct CDR3 sequences, with 10% to 15% observed a single time. The source was whole blood, collected at baseline. Source of these receptors: an adult who was a healthcare worker with PCR-confirmed SARS-CoV-2 infection or an uninfected control (not recorded which). The CDR3 runs from the conserved cysteine through the conserved F or W. The order of the fields is J gene, CDR3 length, D gene, V gene, clone size, CDR3 DNA, CDR3 protein. A D gene is named only where the DNA matches it firmly. Size values are once, few and many counts, or a class for expanded clones, and some rows have none.

J: TRBJ1-4
length: 17
D: .
V: TRBV7-2
size: few
DNA: TGTGCCAGCAGCCTCATGCCGGGAGCAGGCGTCGGTGAAAAACTGTTTTTT
CDR3: CASSLMPGAGVGEKLFF

J: TRBJ2-4
length: 17
D: .
V: TRBV10-3
size: few
DNA: TGTGCCATCAGTGAGTCGAAAGGCCAGGGGGCCAAAAACATTCAGTACTTC
CDR3: CAISESKGQGAKNIQYF

J: TRBJ2-3
length: 15
D: .
V: TRBV15
size: .
DNA: TGTGCCACCAGCAGACAGGGATCCTTGACAGATACGCAGTATTTT
CDR3: CATSRQGSLTDTQYF

J: TRBJ2-3
length: 16
D: TRBD2
V: TRBV29-1
size: .
DNA: TGCAGCGTTGAAACCCAGCTTAGCGGGAGCACAGATACGCAGTATTTT
CDR3: CSVETQLSGSTDTQYF

J: TRBJ1-5
length: 13
D: .
V: TRBV30
size: .
DNA: TGTGCCTGGAGTGGACAGGCGAATCAGCCCCAACATTTT
CDR3: CAWSGQANQPQHF

J: TRBJ2-7
length: 17
D: TRBD2
V: TRBV20-1
size: many
DNA: TGCAGTGCTAGAGGGAGGCTAGCGGCAGCGGCGGCCTACGAGCAGTACTTC
CDR3: CSARGRLAAAAAYEQYF

J: TRBJ1-1
length: 13
D: .
V: TRBV12-3/TRBV12-4
size: .
DNA: TGTGCCAGCAGTTTAGCCGGTCTCACTGAAGCTTTCTTT
CDR3: CASSLAGLTEAFF

J: TRBJ2-1
length: 14
D: .
V: TRBV29-1
size: few
DNA: TGCAGCGTTGAGGGCCCGAGCTCCTACAATGAGCAGTTCTTC
CDR3: CSVEGPSSYNEQFF

J: TRBJ1-2
length: 16
D: TRBD1
V: TRBV5-6
size: .
DNA: TGTGCCAGCAGCTCCCAAATTTGGACAGGGGGCTATGGCTACACCTTC
CDR3: CASSSQIWTGGYGYTF

J: TRBJ1-4
length: 17
D: .
V: TRBV4-2
size: few
DNA: TGTGCCAGCAGCCAAGAGACAGGTCCGCTAAGGGGTGAAAAACTGTTTTTT
CDR3: CASSQETGPLRGEKLFF

J: TRBJ2-3
length: 15
D: .
V: TRBV7-9
size: .
DNA: TGTGCCAGCAGCTCCGTTGGCCTAGTAAGCCCCCCCCAGTATTTT
CDR3: CASSSVGLVSPPQYF

J: TRBJ2-7
length: 13
D: TRBD2
V: TRBV20-1
size: .
DNA: TGCAGTGCCACCGGGACTAAGACCTACGAGCAGTACTTC
CDR3: CSATGTKTYEQYF

J: TRBJ2-3
length: 20
D: TRBD2
V: TRBV5-5
size: many
DNA: TGTGCCAGCAGGTCCAGGATTCTAGCGGGGGGGCCCGGAAACACAGATACGCAGTATTTT
CDR3: CASRSRILAGGPGNTDTQYF

J: TRBJ1-4
length: 14
D: .
V: TRBV12-3/TRBV12-4
size: few
DNA: TGTGCCAGCAGTCTCCCGGATAGTAGGGCGAAACTGTTTTTT
CDR3: CASSLPDSRAKLFF

J: TRBJ1-1
length: 13
D: .
V: TRBV27
size: .
DNA: TGTGCCAGCAGTTTGATAGGCCCTAGAAAAGCTTTCTTT
CDR3: CASSLIGPRKAFF

J: TRBJ1-6
length: 13
D: .
V: TRBV19
size: many
DNA: TGTGCCAGTAGTATGGAGACTAATTCACCCCTCCACTTT
CDR3: CASSMETNSPLHF

J: TRBJ1-1
length: 14
D: .
V: TRBV2
size: .
DNA: TGTGCCAGCGGTAGAGGAACTATGAACACTGAAGCTTTCTTT
CDR3: CASGRGTMNTEAFF

J: TRBJ2-3
length: 16
D: .
V: TRBV12-3/TRBV12-4
size: .
DNA: TGTGCCAGCAGTTTTCGTGCGGGGGCTTCCACAGATACGCAGTATTTT
CDR3: CASSFRAGASTDTQYF

J: TRBJ1-6
length: 17
D: .
V: TRBV20-1
size: .
DNA: TGCAGTGCTAGAGATTCCCGGACAGCGAGTTATAATTCACCCCTCCACTTT
CDR3: CSARDSRTASYNSPLHF

J: TRBJ2-5
length: 16
D: TRBD1
V: TRBV7-8
size: few
DNA: TGTGCCAGCAGCGGGATGACAGGGGGCAGCGTGGAGACCCAGTACTTC
CDR3: CASSGMTGGSVETQYF

J: TRBJ2-1
length: 11
D: .
V: TRBV6-2/TRBV6-3
size: .
DNA: TGTGCCGGAGGACCTTGGAATGAGCAGTTCTTC
CDR3: CAGGPWNEQFF

J: TRBJ1-6
length: 14
D: TRBD1
V: TRBV5-1
size: .
DNA: TGCGCCAGCAGCGTTTGGGGACAGGATTCACCCCTCCACTTT
CDR3: CASSVWGQDSPLHF

J: TRBJ2-2
length: 17
D: .
V: TRBV5-3
size: few
DNA: TGTGCCAGAAGAAACCGGGCCAGTTTTTTGTTTGCCGGGGAGCTGTTTTTT
CDR3: CARRNRASFLFAGELFF

J: TRBJ2-7
length: 12
D: .
V: TRBV12-3/TRBV12-4
size: few
DNA: TGTGCCAGCGGGCGGACAGACTACGAGCAGTACTTC
CDR3: CASGRTDYEQYF

J: TRBJ2-7
length: 14
D: .
V: TRBV7-2
size: .
DNA: TGTGCCAGCAGCTTAGTTGGCAGTTCCTACGAGCAGTACTTC
CDR3: CASSLVGSSYEQYF

J: TRBJ2-3
length: 12
D: .
V: TRBV6-2/TRBV6-3
size: .
DNA: TGTGCCAGCAGGTCCCTGGGAAGGACGCAGTATTTT
CDR3: CASRSLGRTQYF

J: TRBJ1-5
length: 15
D: TRBD1
V: TRBV4-1
size: .
DNA: TGCGCCAGCAGCCAAGGAGACAGGGGAGATCAGCCCCAGCATTTT
CDR3: CASSQGDRGDQPQHF

J: TRBJ2-5
length: 16
D: TRBD2
V: TRBV20-1
size: .
DNA: TGCAGTGCCCTAAACCGACTAGCGGGGGTACAAGAGACCCAGTACTTC
CDR3: CSALNRLAGVQETQYF

J: TRBJ2-1
length: 17
D: TRBD2
V: TRBV5-1
size: .
DNA: TGCGCCAGCAGCCTACCAGGGACTAGCGGGAGTGGCAATGAGCAGTTCTTC
CDR3: CASSLPGTSGSGNEQFF

J: TRBJ2-2
length: 11
D: .
V: TRBV11-2
size: .
DNA: TGTGCCAGCAAGCCGTCCGGGGAGCTGTTTTTT
CDR3: CASKPSGELFF

J: TRBJ2-5
length: 13
D: .
V: TRBV4-2
size: few
DNA: TGTGCCAGCAGCCAAGGAGGAGACGAGACCCAGTACTTC
CDR3: CASSQGGDETQYF

J: TRBJ2-3
length: 14
D: .
V: TRBV15
size: .
DNA: TGTGCCACCAGCAGAGCGGGGGGCACAGATACGCAGTATTTT
CDR3: CATSRAGGTDTQYF

J: TRBJ1-5
length: 15
D: .
V: TRBV3-1
size: many
DNA: TGTGCCAGCAGCCAAGATCGGGGGGGCAATCAGCCCCAGCATTTT
CDR3: CASSQDRGGNQPQHF

J: TRBJ2-1
length: 15
D: TRBD2
V: TRBV7-8
size: .
DNA: TGTGCCAGCAGCTTAGGCCCTAGCGGCTACAATGAGCAGTTCTTC
CDR3: CASSLGPSGYNEQFF

J: TRBJ2-1
length: 16
D: .
V: TRBV5-1
size: few
DNA: TGCGCCAGCAGCTTGGCCCCCCCAGCTTCAGCAAATGAGCAGTTCTTC
CDR3: CASSLAPPASANEQFF

J: TRBJ1-6
length: 13
D: .
V: TRBV12-3/TRBV12-4
size: many
DNA: TGTGCCAGCAGTTTGGAGGGTCGATCACCCCTCCACTTT
CDR3: CASSLEGRSPLHF

J: TRBJ2-7
length: 15
D: .
V: TRBV28
size: few
DNA: TGTGCCAGCAGTTCCCCCCGGCGCCAAAGGCTCGAGCAGTACTTC
CDR3: CASSSPRRQRLEQYF

J: TRBJ1-1
length: 12
D: TRBD1
V: TRBV20-1
size: few
DNA: TGCAGTGCTAACTACAGGGGGTCTGAAGCTTTCTTT
CDR3: CSANYRGSEAFF

J: TRBJ2-7
length: 13
D: TRBD1
V: TRBV29-1
size: many
DNA: TGCAGCGTGTCCGGGACAGCAACCTACGAGCAGTACTTC
CDR3: CSVSGTATYEQYF

J: TRBJ2-2
length: 16
D: .
V: TRBV27
size: few
DNA: TGTGCCAGCAGTTTATCTCAGGGGTCGGTCACCGGGGAGCTGTTTTTT
CDR3: CASSLSQGSVTGELFF

J: TRBJ1-4
length: 16
D: .
V: TRBV11-2
size: .
DNA: TGTGCCAGCAGCCCCCTAATGTCTGGGATTGATGAAAAACTGTTTTTT
CDR3: CASSPLMSGIDEKLFF

J: TRBJ2-4
length: 15
D: .
V: TRBV23-1
size: .
DNA: TGCGCCAGCAGTCCCAGGGGCTGGGCCAAAAACATTCAGTACTTC
CDR3: CASSPRGWAKNIQYF

J: TRBJ2-1
length: 12
D: TRBD2
V: TRBV20-1
size: .
DNA: TGCGGGTCTAGCGGGGAACACAATGAGCAGTTCTTC
CDR3: CGSSGEHNEQFF

J: TRBJ1-5
length: 14
D: .
V: TRBV27
size: few
DNA: TGTGCCAGCCGTCCCCTAGATAGCAATCAGCCCCAGCATTTT
CDR3: CASRPLDSNQPQHF

J: TRBJ1-2
length: 13
D: .
V: TRBV7-3
size: few
DNA: TGTGCCAGCAGCTTACCAGATTTACGTGGCTACACCTTC
CDR3: CASSLPDLRGYTF